The rows below give T cell receptor beta chains drawn from one sample of a study of Graves' ophthalmopathy and Graves' hyperthyroidism. TCRdb reprocessed the multiplex PCR reads with MiXCR, giving one entry per CDR3 protein. The sample has about 240,000 distinct CDR3 sequences, around 50% seen once. Sequenced input: peripheral blood. Source of these receptors: an adult man with Graves' ophthalmopathy. The CDR3 runs from the conserved cysteine through the conserved F or W.

>13|TRBJ1-2|TRBV19
CASSHHRGNGYTF
>13|TRBJ1-1|TRBV14
CASSLWGRTEAFF
>14|TRBJ1-2|TRBV20-1
CSAVRDRGSYGYTF
>16|TRBJ2-5|TRBV4-1
CASSQEGLAGGETQYF
>12|TRBJ1-2|TRBV29-1
CSDDREPYGYTF
>15|TRBJ1-4|TRBV2
CASRQGAETNEKLFF
>12|TRBJ1-2|TRBV29-1
CRIGVSNYGYTF
>14|TRBJ2-7|TRBV6-5
CASSYNRRSYEQYF
>15|TRBJ2-2|TRBV14
CASSQGRRFTGELFF
>16|TRBJ1-5|TRBV9
CASSHPARSGCQPQHF
>14|TRBJ2-7|TRBV5-1
CASSETRGSYEQYF
>15|TRBJ2-5|TRBV11-2
CASSLAPRDGETQYF
>16|TRBJ2-2|TRBV14
CASSQDNGANTGELFF
>14|TRBJ1-6|TRBV10-3
CAGRGDAYNSPLHF
>13|TRBJ1-4|TRBV2
CASSRNSGEKLFF
>14|TRBJ2-6|TRBV12-3/TRBV12-4
CASRSSSGANVLTF
>16|TRBJ2-5|TRBV6-5
CASSYSGLAGGETQYF
>13|TRBJ2-7|TRBV5-4
CASSFDSNYEQYF